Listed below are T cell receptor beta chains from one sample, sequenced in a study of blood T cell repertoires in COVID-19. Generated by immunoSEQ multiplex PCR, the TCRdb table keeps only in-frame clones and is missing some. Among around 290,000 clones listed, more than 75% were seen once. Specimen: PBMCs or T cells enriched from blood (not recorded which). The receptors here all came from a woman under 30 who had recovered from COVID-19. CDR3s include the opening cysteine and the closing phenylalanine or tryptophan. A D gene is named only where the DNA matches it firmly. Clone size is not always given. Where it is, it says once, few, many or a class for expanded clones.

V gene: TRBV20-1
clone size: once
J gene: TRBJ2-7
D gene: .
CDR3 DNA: TGCAGTGCTACTTCCCCGGAGGAGCAGTACTTC
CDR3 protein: CSATSPEEQYF

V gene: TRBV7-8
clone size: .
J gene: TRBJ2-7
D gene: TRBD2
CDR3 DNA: TGTGCCAGCAGCTTATCTAGCGGGAGGGACCCGTGGTACGAGCAGTACTTC
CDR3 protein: CASSLSSGRDPWYEQYF

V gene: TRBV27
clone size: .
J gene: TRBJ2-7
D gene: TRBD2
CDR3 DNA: TGTGCCAGCAGTTGGGTAGCGGGAGTGTACGAGCAGTACTTC
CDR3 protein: CASSWVAGVYEQYF

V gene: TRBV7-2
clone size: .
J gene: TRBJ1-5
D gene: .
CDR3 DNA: TGTGCCAGCAGCGCACCAGGGGAAAGGCCCCAGCATTTT
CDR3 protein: CASSAPGERPQHF

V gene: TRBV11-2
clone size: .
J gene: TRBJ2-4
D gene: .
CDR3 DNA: TGTGCCAGCAGCTTATTTGCGGCCAAAAACATTCAGTACTTC
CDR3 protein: CASSLFAAKNIQYF

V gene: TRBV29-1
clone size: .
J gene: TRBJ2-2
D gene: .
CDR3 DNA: TGCAGCGTTTTAGACGGGGAGCTGTTTTTT
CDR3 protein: CSVLDGELFF

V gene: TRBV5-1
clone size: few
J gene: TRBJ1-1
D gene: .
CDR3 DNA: TGCGCCAGCAGCCTAGCCATAGCTAACACTGAAGCTTTCTTT
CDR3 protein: CASSLAIANTEAFF

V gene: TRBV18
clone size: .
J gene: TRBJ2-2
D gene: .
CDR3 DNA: TGTGCCAGCTCACCGGAACAGCCCCAGGGCGCCGGGGAGCTGTTTTTT
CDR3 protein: CASSPEQPQGAGELFF

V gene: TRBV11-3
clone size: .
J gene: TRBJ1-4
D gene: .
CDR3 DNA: TGTGCCAGCAGCTTAGGGGCCGCAACTAATGAAAAACTGTTTTTT
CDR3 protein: CASSLGAATNEKLFF

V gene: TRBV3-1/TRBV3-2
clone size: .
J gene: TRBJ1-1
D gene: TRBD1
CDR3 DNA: TGTGCCAGCAGCCAGGTTGACAGGGAAACTGAAGCTTTCTTT
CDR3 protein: CASSQVDRETEAFF

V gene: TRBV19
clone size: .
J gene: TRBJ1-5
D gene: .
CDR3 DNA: TGTGCCAGTAGTGCGGGCAGGAGCAATCAGCCCCAGCATTTT
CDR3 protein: CASSAGRSNQPQHF

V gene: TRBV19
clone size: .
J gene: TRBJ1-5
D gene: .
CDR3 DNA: TGTGCCAGTAGCCGAGGGCGGGATCCCAATCAGCCCCAGCATTTT
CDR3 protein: CASSRGRDPNQPQHF

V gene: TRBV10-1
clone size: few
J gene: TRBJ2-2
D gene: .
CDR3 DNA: TGCGCCAGCAGTGATGCGGGTAACACCGGGGAGCTGTTTTTT
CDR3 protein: CASSDAGNTGELFF

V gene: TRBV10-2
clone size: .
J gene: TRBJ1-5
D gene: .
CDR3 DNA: TGCGCCACCTCGGCGGGGGGCGGGTATCAGCCCCAGCATTTT
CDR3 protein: CATSAGGGYQPQHF

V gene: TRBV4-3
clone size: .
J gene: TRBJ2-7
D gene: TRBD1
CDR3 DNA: TGCGCCAGCAGCCAAAACCACCGGGACAGGGCCTCATCCTACGAGCAGTACTTC
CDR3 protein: CASSQNHRDRASSYEQYF

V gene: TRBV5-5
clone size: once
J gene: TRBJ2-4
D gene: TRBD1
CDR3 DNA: TGTGCCAGCAGCTTTGTCGGGACAGGGGGCCGAAACATTCAGTACTTC
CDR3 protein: CASSFVGTGGRNIQYF

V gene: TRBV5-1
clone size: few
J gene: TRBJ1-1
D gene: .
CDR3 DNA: TGCGCCAGCAGCATAGGAGTTATGAACACTGAAGCTTTCTTT
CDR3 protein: CASSIGVMNTEAFF

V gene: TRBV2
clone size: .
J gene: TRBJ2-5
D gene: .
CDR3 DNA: TGTGCCAGCAGTATCCGCCTAGCGCGAGAGACCCAGTACTTC
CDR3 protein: CASSIRLARETQYF

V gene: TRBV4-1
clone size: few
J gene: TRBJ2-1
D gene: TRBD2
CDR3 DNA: TGCGCCAGCAGCCAAGGTACGGGAGGGCCGGGTGAGCAGTTCTTC
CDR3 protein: CASSQGTGGPGEQFF

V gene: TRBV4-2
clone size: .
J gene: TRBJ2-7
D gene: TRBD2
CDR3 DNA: TGTGCCAGCAGCCAAGATCCTCCGGGAACTAGCGGGACTAGGATCTACGAGCAGTACTTC
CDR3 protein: CASSQDPPGTSGTRIYEQYF

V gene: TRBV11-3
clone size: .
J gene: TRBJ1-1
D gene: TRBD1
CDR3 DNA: TGTGCCAGCAGCGATGTCAGGGGGCCAGCTGAAGCTTTCTTT
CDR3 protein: CASSDVRGPAEAFF

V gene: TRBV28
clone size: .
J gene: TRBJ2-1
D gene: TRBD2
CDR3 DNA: TGTGCCAGCAGTTCTACTAGCGGGAGCAGCAATGAGCAGTTCTTC
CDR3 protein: CASSSTSGSSNEQFF

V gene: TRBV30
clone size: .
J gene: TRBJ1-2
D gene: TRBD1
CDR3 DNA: TGTGCCTGGGGGCCGGGACAGGGACCTTACACCTTC
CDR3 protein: CAWGPGQGPYTF

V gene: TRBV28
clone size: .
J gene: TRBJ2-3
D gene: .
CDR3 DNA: TGTGCCAGCGCGGGGCTAGCTGAGGATACGCAGTATTTT
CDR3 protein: CASAGLAEDTQYF

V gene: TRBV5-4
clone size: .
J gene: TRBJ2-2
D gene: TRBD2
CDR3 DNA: TGTGCCAGCAGCTTGGGACTAGCGGGGGATGGAACCGGGGAGCTGTTTTTT
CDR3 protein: CASSLGLAGDGTGELFF

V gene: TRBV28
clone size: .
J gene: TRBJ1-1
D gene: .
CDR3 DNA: TGTGCCAGCAGTTTCGGGAACACTGAAGCTTTCTTT
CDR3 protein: CASSFGNTEAFF

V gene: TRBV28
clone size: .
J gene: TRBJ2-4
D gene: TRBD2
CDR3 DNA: TGTGCCAGCAGCTCCGGACTAGCGGGGAGGCGCCACATTCAGTACTTC
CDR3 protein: CASSSGLAGRRHIQYF

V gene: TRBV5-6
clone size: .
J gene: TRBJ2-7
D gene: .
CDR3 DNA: TGTGCCAGCAGCTCTACCACCTACGAGCAGTACTTC
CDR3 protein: CASSSTTYEQYF

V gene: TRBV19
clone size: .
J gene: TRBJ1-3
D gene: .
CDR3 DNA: TGTGCCCCTAAATTTCCCGTTGGGCCCGGAGGAAACACCATATATTTT
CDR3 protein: CAPKFPVGPGGNTIYF

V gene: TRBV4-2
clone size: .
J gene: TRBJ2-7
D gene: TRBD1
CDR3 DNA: TGTGCCAGCAGCCAGATCACACAGGGGGAAGAGGGCTACGAGCAGTACTTC
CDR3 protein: CASSQITQGEEGYEQYF

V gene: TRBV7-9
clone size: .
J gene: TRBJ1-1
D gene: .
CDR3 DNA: TGTGCCAGCAGGTCAAGGCAGGAGAACACTGAAGCTTTCTTT
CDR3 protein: CASRSRQENTEAFF

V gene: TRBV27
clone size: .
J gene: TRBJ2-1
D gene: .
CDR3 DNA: TGTGCCAGCAGTTTGGAGGGCTATGAGCAGTTCTTC
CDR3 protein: CASSLEGYEQFF

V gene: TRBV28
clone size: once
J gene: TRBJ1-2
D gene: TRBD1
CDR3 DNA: TGTGCCAGCAGCAGCCGGACAGGAGCTAACTATGGCTACACCTTC
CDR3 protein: CASSSRTGANYGYTF

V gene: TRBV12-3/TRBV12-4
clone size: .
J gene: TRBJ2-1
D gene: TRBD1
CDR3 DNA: TGTGCCAGCGTCCCTCCGGGACAGGGGGAGTTCTTC
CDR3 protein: CASVPPGQGEFF

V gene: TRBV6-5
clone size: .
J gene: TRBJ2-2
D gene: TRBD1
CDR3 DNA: TGTGCCAGCATCGGGGACAGGGCCAACGGGGAGCTGTTTTTT
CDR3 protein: CASIGDRANGELFF

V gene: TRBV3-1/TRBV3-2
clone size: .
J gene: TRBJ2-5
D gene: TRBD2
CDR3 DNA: TGTGCCAGCAGCCAAGATACTAGCGGGGGCTGGAAGACCCAGTACTTC
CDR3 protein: CASSQDTSGGWKTQYF

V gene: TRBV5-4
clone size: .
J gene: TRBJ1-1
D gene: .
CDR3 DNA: TGTGCCAGCAGCTTTGAGTTTGAGGGGGCTGAAGCTTTCTTT
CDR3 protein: CASSFEFEGAEAFF

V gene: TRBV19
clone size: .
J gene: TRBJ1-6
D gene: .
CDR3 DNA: TGTGCCAGTAGTAGCAGAGACACCTATAATTCACCCCTCCACTTT
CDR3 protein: CASSSRDTYNSPLHF

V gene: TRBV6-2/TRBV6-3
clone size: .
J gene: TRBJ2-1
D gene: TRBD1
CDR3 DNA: TGTGCCAGCAGTTCCCAGACAGGGAACTACAATGAGCAGTTCTTC
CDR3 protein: CASSSQTGNYNEQFF

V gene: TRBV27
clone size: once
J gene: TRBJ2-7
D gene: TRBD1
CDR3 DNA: TGTGCCAGCAGCCCGTCAGGACAGGGTTTGTACGAGCAGTACTTC
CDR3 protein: CASSPSGQGLYEQYF

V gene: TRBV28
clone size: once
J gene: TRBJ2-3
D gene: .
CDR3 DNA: TGTGCCAGCATATCTGCGAGCGATACGCAGTATTTT
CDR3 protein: CASISASDTQYF

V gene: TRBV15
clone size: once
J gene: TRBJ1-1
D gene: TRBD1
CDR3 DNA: TGTGCCACAAAGCTGGGACAGGGCATGAACACTGAAGCTTTCTTT
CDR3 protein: CATKLGQGMNTEAFF

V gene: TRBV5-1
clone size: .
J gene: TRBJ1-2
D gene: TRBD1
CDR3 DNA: TGCGCCAGCAGCTTGGGGGACAGCGCTCCCTATGGCTACACCTTC
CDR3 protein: CASSLGDSAPYGYTF

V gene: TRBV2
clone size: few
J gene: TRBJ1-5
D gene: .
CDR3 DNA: TGTGCCAGCAGTGAAGTTTCCAGAAATCAGCCCCAGCATTTT
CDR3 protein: CASSEVSRNQPQHF

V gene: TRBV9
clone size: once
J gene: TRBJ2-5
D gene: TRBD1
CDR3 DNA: TGTGCCAGCAGCCCTACGGACAGGCGGAGGGAGACCCAGTACTTC
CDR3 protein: CASSPTDRRRETQYF

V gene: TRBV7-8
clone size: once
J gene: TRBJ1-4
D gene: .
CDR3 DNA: TGTGCCAGCAGCTTAGTACGGCAGGCTTACGCCGGTGAAAAACTGTTTTTT
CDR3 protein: CASSLVRQAYAGEKLFF

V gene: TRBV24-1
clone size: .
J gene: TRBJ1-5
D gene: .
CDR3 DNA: TGTGCCACCAGCTTAGGAGGTTGGGATCAGCCCCAGCATTTT
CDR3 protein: CATSLGGWDQPQHF

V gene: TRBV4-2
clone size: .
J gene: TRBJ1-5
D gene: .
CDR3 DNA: TGTGCCAGCAGCCAAGGGGCTTGGGTTAGGAATCAGCCCCAGCATTTT
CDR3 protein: CASSQGAWVRNQPQHF